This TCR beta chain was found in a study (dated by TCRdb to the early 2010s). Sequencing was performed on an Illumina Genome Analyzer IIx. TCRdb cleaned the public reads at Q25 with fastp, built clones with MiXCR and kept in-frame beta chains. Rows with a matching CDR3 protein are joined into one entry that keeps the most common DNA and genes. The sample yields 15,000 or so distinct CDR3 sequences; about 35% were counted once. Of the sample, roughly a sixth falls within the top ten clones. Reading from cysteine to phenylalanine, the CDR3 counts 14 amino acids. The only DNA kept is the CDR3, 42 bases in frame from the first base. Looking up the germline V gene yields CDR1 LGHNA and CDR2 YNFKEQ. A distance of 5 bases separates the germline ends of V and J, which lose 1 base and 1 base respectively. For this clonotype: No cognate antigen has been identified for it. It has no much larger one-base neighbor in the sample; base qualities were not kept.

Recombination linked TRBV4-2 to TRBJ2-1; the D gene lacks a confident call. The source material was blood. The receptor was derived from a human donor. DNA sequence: TGTGCCAGCAGCCAAGGGTTATCCTACAATGAGCAGTTCTTC. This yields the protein CASSQGLSYNEQFF.